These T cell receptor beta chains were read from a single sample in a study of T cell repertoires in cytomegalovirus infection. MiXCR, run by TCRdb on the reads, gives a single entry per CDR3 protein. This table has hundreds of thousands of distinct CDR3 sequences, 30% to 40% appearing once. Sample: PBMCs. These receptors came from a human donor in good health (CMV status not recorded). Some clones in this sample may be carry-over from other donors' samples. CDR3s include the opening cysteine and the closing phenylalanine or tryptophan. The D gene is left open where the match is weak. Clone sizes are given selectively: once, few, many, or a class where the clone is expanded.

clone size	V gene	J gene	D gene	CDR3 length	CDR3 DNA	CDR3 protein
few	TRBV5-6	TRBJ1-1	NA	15	TGTGCCAGCAGTGACTACGGAGGGCCGAACACTGAAGCTTTCTTT	CASSDYGGPNTEAFF
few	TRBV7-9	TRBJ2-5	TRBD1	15	TGTGCCAGCAGCTTAGCCGACAGGGCACGAGAGACCCAGTACTTC	CASSLADRARETQYF
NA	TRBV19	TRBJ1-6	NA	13	TGTGCCTCGAAATCGCAGGGCCAAGGACCCCTCCACTTT	CASKSQGQGPLHF
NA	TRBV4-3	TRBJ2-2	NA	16	TGCGCCAGCAGCGAAGACTGGACAGAGAACACCGGGGAGCTGTTTTTT	CASSEDWTENTGELFF
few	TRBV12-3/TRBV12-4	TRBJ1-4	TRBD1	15	TGTGCCAGCAGACGCGGACAGGGGGCTCAAGAAAAACTGTTTTTT	CASRRGQGAQEKLFF
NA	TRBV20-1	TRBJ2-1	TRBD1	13	TGCAGTGCTAGAGGACAGGGGGCGGGTGAGCAGTTCTTC	CSARGQGAGEQFF
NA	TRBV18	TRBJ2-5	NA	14	TGTGCCAGCTCACCCTCACGGGGAGAAGAGACCCAGTACTTC	CASSPSRGEETQYF
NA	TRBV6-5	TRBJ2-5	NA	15	TGTGCCAGCAGTCCCACCGGGACCCCAGGGGAGACCCAGTACTTC	CASSPTGTPGETQYF
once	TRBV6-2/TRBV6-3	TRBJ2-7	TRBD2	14	TGTGCCAGCAGTTTAGCGGGGAAGCTTCTCGAGCAGTACTTC	CASSLAGKLLEQYF
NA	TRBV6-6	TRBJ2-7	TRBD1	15	TGTGCCAGCAGTAAGTTTACAGGGGGTTCCTACGAGCAGTACTTC	CASSKFTGGSYEQYF
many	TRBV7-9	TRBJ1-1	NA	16	TGTGCCAGCAGCCTCGAGGGGTTACTGATGAACACTGAAGCTTTCTTT	CASSLEGLLMNTEAFF
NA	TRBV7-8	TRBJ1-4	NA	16	TGTGCCAGCAGCTTAGGCTCGGGGACTCGGACGGAAAAACTGTTTTTT	CASSLGSGTRTEKLFF
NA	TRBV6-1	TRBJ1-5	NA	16	TGTGCCAGCAGTGGACTATTCCGGGGGCAGAATCAGCCCCAGCATTTT	CASSGLFRGQNQPQHF
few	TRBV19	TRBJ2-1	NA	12	TGTGCCAGTAGTCTGTGGTACAATGAGCAGTTCTTC	CASSLWYNEQFF
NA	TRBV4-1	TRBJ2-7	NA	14	TGCGCCAGCAGCCAAGATGGCCAGTGGTACGAGCAGTACTTC	CASSQDGQWYEQYF
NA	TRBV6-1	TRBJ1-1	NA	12	TGTGCCAGCGGCAGGGGTGGTACTGAAGCTTTCTTT	CASGRGGTEAFF
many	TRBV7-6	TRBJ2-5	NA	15	TGTGCCAGCAGCCTGATTGTGGGGAACCAAGAGACCCAGTACTTC	CASSLIVGNQETQYF
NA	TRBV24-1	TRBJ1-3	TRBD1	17	TGTGCCACCAGTGTCAGCCGACAGGGGAGCTCTGGAAACACCATATATTTT	CATSVSRQGSSGNTIYF
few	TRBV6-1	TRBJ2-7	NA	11	TGTGCCAGCAGCCAGGCCCACGAGCAGTACTTC	CASSQAHEQYF
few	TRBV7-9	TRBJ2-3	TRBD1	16	TGTGCCAGCAGCTTAGGAGGGGGCGTGAGCACAGATACGCAGTATTTT	CASSLGGGVSTDTQYF